This T cell receptor (beta chain) is from a study of shared clonotypes between healthy human individuals. Study-level findings and limits: Blood was the only sampled material, and tissue repertoires likely differ.

The CDR3 is made up of 15 amino acids. Between the trimmed V and J ends, which lost 5 bases and 0 bases, there was a span of 11 bases. Germline assignment: CDR1 MNHEY and CDR2 SMNVEV (reference sequence). As defined, naive CD8 cells were CD45RO-negative and positively selected for CCR7, with terminally differentiated effector memory CD45RA+ cells excluded. The donor population consisted of healthy HIV-negative adults with no recent acute infections or vaccinations. In the case of this clone: As yet, its antigen is unknown.

Assay: immunoSEQ multiplex PCR; the TCRdb copy retains only in-frame clones and omits some. The profile shows around 2,000,000 clones, around 96% of them singletons. The receptor was isolated from a man in his late teens or twenties in good health. Sequences were obtained from naive CD8+ T cells sorted from blood. This chain connects TRBV27 to TRBJ1-5, with TRBD1 as a possible D gene (6 bases). In nucleotides, the CDR3 is TGTGCCAGCAGTGGACAGCCATATAGCAATCAGCCCCAGCATTTT. Translated: CASSGQPYSNQPQHF.